The 3 T cell receptor beta chains reported below all come from one sample, sequenced in a study of beta chain features in type 1 diabetes. These TCRs' antigens remain unknown. Study-wide findings and caveats: TCRB CDR3s were moderately but significantly shorter in Type 1 diabetes patients in all four CD4+ subsets.

Isolated RNA was reverse transcribed in full, so expressed TCRB transcripts were sequenced. The protocol was immunoSEQ multiplex PCR, while the TCRdb copy is restricted to in-frame clones and leaves out a portion. The sample shows 250,000 to 300,000 clones, roughly an eighth of them seen only once. The sequenced material came from naive CD4+ T cells from blood. The receptor source for this set is a young man with type 1 diabetes.

The rearrangement uses TRBV5-1 and TRBJ1-2; 8 bases align to TRBD1. CDR3 size: 14 residues. In germline, CDR1 is SGHRS, CDR2 YFSETQ. V gave up 3 bases and J gave up 8 bases; unmatched junction bases: 9. The CDR3 coding sequence is TGCGCCAGCAGCTCGCGGACAGGGTGGATCGGCTACACCTTC. Its protein is CASSSRTGWIGYTF.

This rearrangement joins TRBV11-1 to TRBJ2-3; D may be TRBD2 (6 bases). With 4 bases removed from V and 5 bases from J, the gap between germline ends came to 19 bases. The CDR3 contains 16 residues. Germline loops: CDR1 SGHAT, CDR2 FQDESV (reference sequence). The CDR3 sequence is CASSSSGSFSGDTQYF. The DNA of the CDR3 is TGTGCCAGCAGCTCCAGCGGGTCTTTCAGTGGAGATACGCAGTATTTT.

This clone was seen a few times. The CDR3 loop reads CASSAGTGADTQYF. CDR3 sequence (DNA): TGTGCCAGCAGTGCCGGGACAGGGGCAGATACGCAGTATTTT. The V gene is TRBV2, the J gene TRBJ2-3; the match to TRBD1 covers 10 bases. The CDR3 length is 14 residues. Germline-derived CDR1 and CDR2 are SNHLY and FYNNEI. V was clipped by 4 bases and J by 4 bases; unmatched bases: 2. The full variable domain, completed using reference TRBV2 and TRBJ2-3, is EPEVTQTPSHQVTQMGQEVILRCVPISNHLYFYWYRQILGQKVEFLVSFYNNEISEKSEIFDDQFSVERPDGSNFTLKIRSTKLEDSAMYFCASSAGTGADTQYFGPGTRLTVL.